This T cell receptor beta chain stems from a study of beta chain features in type 1 diabetes. Expressed TCRB transcripts were sequenced, since all the RNA that had been isolated was reverse transcribed. Assay: immunoSEQ multiplex PCR; the TCRdb copy retains only in-frame clones and omits some. This sample has around 40,000 clones; over 60% occur once, and the top ten carry roughly 2.2%. This clone is a singleton in its sample. Its antigen remains unidentified. General study points: All four CD4+ subsets of Type 1 diabetes patients contained TCRB CDR3s that were moderately but significantly shorter. cDNA-based reads could over-represent cells with high TCR expression. Possible PCR preference for shorter templates applied equally to patients and controls. Type 1 diabetes patients showed fewer insertions and more deletions at VDJ junctions. A closer apparent resemblance between naive, central memory and Treg TCRB repertoires was seen in patients than in healthy donors.

This TCR came from a young woman with type 1 diabetes. The sample taken for sequencing was Tregs from blood.

Here the CDR3 DNA reads TGTGCCAGCAGTTACCCGGGGGGCTATGGCTACACCTTC. Encoded protein: CASSYPGGYGYTF. The rearrangement links TRBV6-5 to TRBJ1-2; D possibly corresponds to TRBD1 (5 bases). CDR1 MNHEY and CDR2 SVGAGI come from the germline V gene. V lost 2 bases to trimming and J lost 4 bases, with 8 bases between them. CDR3 length: 13 amino acids.